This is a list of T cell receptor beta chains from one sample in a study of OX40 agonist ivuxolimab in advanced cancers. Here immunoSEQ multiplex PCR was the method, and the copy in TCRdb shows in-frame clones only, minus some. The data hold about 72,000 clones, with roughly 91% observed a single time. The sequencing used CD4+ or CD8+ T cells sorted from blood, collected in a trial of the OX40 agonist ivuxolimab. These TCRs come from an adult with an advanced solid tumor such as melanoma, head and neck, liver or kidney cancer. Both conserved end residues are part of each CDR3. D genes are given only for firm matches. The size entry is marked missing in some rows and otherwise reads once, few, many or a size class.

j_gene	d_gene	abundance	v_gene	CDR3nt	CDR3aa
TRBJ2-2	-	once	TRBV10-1	TGCGCCAGCAGTTTGGGGAACACCGGGGAGCTGTTTTTT	CASSLGNTGELFF
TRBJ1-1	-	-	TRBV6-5	TGTGCCAGCAGTCCCCCCGGTGGAGCTGAAGCTTTCTTT	CASSPPGGAEAFF
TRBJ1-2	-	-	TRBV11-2	TGTGCCAGCAGCCTTGGCCCGAGCGGGGGCTACACCTTC	CASSLGPSGGYTF
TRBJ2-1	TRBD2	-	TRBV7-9	TGTGCCAGCTCACTCGGTAGCGGGTCCTACAATGAGCAGTTCTTC	CASSLGSGSYNEQFF
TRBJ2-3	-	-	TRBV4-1	TGCGCCAGCAGCCCATCGAGGCAGACCAGGAGGGCAGATACGCAGTATTTT	CASSPSRQTRRADTQYF
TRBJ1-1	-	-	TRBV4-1	TGCGCCAGCAGCCAAGACCCGCCCAGGGCCGCCAGACTTTGTTTCTTT	CASSQDPPRAARLCFF
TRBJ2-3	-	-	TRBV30	TGTGCCTGGAGTATACCGACAGCTACTAGCACAGATACGCAGTATTTT	CAWSIPTATSTDTQYF
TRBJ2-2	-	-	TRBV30	TGTGCCTGGAGTGTAGACACCGGGGAGCTGTTTTTT	CAWSVDTGELFF
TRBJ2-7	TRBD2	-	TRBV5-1	TGCGCCAGCAGCTTGAGGGGCGGGGGGGGCTACGAGCAGTACTTC	CASSLRGGGGYEQYF
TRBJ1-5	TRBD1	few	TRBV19	TGTGCCAGTACCGCGGGACAGAGAAGTCAGCCCCAGCATTTT	CASTAGQRSQPQHF
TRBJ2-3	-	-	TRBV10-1	TGCGCCAGCAGTGAGAGGGGAAGGGGAGCAGATACGCAGTATTTT	CASSERGRGADTQYF
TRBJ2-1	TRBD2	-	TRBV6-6	TGTGCCAGCAGAACACTAGCGGGAGAATTCAATGAGCAGTTCTTC	CASRTLAGEFNEQFF
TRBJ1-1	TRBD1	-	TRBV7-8	TGTGCCAGCAGCTGGGACAGACGGAACACTGAAGCTTTCTTT	CASSWDRRNTEAFF
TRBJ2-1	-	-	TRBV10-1	TGCGCCAGCGGGGCCGGTCGGTACAATGAGCAGTTCTTC	CASGAGRYNEQFF
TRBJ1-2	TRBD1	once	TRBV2	TGTGCCAGCAGTCTCAACAGGGGAGAAAGTGGCTACACCTTC	CASSLNRGESGYTF
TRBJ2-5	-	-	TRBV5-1	TGCGCCAGCAGCTTGGCTAGAGGAGCCGGGACCCAGTACTTC	CASSLARGAGTQYF
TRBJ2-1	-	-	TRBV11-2	TGTGCCAGCAGCCAAGGGACGGGACTCAGATACAATGAGCAGTTCTTC	CASSQGTGLRYNEQFF
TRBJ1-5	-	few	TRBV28	TGTGCCAGCAGTTTACGAGATCAGCCCCAGCATTTT	CASSLRDQPQHF
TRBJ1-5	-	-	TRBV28	TGTGCCAGCAGTTTACCCCAAGCAGGGACGGAGCCCCAGCATTTT	CASSLPQAGTEPQHF
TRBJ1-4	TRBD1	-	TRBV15	TGTGCCACCAGCAGAACCGGGACAGGGAGAAAACTGTTTTTT	CATSRTGTGRKLFF
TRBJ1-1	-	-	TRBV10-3	TGTGCCATCAGGGCCGGGACACCGAATGGGTACACTGAAGCTTTCTTT	CAIRAGTPNGYTEAFF
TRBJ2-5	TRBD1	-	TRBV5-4	TGTGCCAGCAGCGCTACAGGGGCCCAAGAGACCCAGTACTTC	CASSATGAQETQYF
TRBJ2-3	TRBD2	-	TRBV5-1	TGCGCCAGCAGCTTGGGTGCTAGCGGAAAGGGCACAGATACGCAGTATTTT	CASSLGASGKGTDTQYF
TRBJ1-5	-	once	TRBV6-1	TGCGCCAGCAGCTCCAATCCCGCCACTCAGCCCCAGCATTTT	CASSSNPATQPQHF
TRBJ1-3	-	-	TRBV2	TGTGCCAGCAGCCCCACACCTAGCTCTGGAAACACCATATATTTT	CASSPTPSSGNTIYF
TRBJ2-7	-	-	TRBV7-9	TGTGCCAGCAGCTCAGGACAAGGAGCTCCCTACGAGCAGTACTTC	CASSSGQGAPYEQYF
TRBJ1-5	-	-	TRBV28	TGTGCCAGCAGCTCCTGGGCAGGGTGGGGTAGCAATCAGCCCCAGCATTTT	CASSSWAGWGSNQPQHF
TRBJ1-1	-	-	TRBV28	TGTGCCAGCAGTTTGATTAGCAGGGCGCCTAACACTGAAGCTTTCTTT	CASSLISRAPNTEAFF
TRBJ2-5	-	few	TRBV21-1	TGTGCCAGCAAAAGAGGGCAGGGTAAACGGACCCAGTACTTC	CASKRGQGKRTQYF
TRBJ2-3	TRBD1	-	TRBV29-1	TGCAGCGTTGCTAAGGGGACAGGACTCACAGATACGCAGTATTTT	CSVAKGTGLTDTQYF
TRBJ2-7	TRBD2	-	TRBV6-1	TGTGCCAGCAGGCTCACTAGCGCCACCTACGAGCAGTACTTC	CASRLTSATYEQYF
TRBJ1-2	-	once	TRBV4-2	TGTGCCAGCAGCCAAGGAGGGGTTCACTATGGCTACACCTTC	CASSQGGVHYGYTF
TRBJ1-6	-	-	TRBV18	TGTGCCAGCTCCCGGGACACCTTCTATAATTCACCCCTCCACTTT	CASSRDTFYNSPLHF
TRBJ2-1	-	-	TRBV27	TGTGCCAGCAGGCCGGGGGACGAGAGGGGAAATGAGCAGTTCTTC	CASRPGDERGNEQFF
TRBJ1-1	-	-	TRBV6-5	TGTGCCAGCAGACCGACAGGTACGAAGGGTACTGAAGCTTTCTTT	CASRPTGTKGTEAFF
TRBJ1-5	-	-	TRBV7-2	TGTGCCAGCAGCTTAACGAGGGACGGACCAAATCAGCCCCAGCATTTT	CASSLTRDGPNQPQHF
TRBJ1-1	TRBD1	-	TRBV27	TGTGCCAGCGGAAGACAGGGGATGAACACTGAAGCTTTCTTT	CASGRQGMNTEAFF
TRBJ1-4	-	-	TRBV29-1	TGCAGCGTTGAAGATTCGAGTCTTTTGGGTGAAAAACTGTTTTTT	CSVEDSSLLGEKLFF
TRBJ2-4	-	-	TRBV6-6	TGTGCCAGCCGAATATACGGGGGCGCCAAAAACATTCAGTACTTC	CASRIYGGAKNIQYF
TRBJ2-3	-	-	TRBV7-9	TGTGCCAGCAGCTCCTTACCGTCAGATACGCAGTATTTT	CASSSLPSDTQYF
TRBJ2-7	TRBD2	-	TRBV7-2	TGTGCCAGCAGCCCACGGGGGGGTGAGGCCGAGCAGTACTTC	CASSPRGGEAEQYF
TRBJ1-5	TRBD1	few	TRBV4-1	TGCGCCAGCAGCCAAGGGCGCCCCGGGACAGGCAATCAGCCCCAGCATTTT	CASSQGRPGTGNQPQHF
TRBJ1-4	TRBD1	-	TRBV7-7	TGTGCTAGCAGCTTAGGTAGCGGGGACAGGGGGCGCGGGTGCGCCGAAAAACTGTTTTTT	CASSLGSGDRGRGCAEKLFF
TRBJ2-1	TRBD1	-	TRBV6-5	TGTGCCAGCAGCTGGGACAGGAAAAACAATGAGCAGTTCTTC	CASSWDRKNNEQFF
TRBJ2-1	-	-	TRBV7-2	TGTGCCAGCAGCCCCCGGGCCCAGTACGATGAGCAGTTCTTC	CASSPRAQYDEQFF
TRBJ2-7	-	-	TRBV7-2	TGTGCCAGCAGCTTAAGAGGGGGAAACGAGCAGTACTTC	CASSLRGGNEQYF
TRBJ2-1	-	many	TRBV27	TGTGCCAGCAGTTTCTCTTACCCGGGGGCGAGCAATGAGCAGTTCTTC	CASSFSYPGASNEQFF